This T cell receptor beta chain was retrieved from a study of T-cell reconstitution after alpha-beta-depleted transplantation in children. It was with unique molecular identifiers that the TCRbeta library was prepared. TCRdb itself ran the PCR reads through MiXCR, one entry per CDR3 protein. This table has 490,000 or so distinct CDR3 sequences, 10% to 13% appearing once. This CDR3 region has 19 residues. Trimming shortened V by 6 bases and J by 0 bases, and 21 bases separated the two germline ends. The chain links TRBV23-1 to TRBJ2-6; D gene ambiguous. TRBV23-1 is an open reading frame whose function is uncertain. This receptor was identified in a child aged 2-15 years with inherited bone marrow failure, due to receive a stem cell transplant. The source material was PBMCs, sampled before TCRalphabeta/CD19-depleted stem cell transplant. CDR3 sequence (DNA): TGCGCCAGCAGGACCATCATTGGGCCCCTCAGCTCTGGGGCCAACGTCCTGACTTTC. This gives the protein CASRTIIGPLSSGANVLTF.